This T cell receptor beta chain was sequenced for a study of regulatory T cells in long-lasting Graves disease. Overall study context: The definition of persistent Graves' disease was over 5 years of antithyroid drugs with positive TSH receptor antibodies. Study results and caveats: Under persistent disease, TRBV28, TRBJ1-2 and TRBJ2-5 were used preferentially. Sample size was small, which may have lowered accuracy.

The CDR3 is made up of 16 amino acids. V was pared by 3 bases and J by 0 bases, with 11 bases between. Germline V CDR1 and CDR2: LNHNV, YYDKDF (reference sequence). The time point denotes: persistent/refractory GD, antithyroid drugs over 5 years with positive TRAb. With RNA extracted from PBMCs as input, the TCR library was made. HTBI primers from iRepertoire and Arm-PCR of CDR3 regions yielded the TCR beta libraries. TCRdb reanalysed the multiplex PCR reads using MiXCR and keeps one entry per CDR3 protein. The sample has about 450,000 distinct CDR3 sequences, about 20% seen once. This clonotype was observed a single time. The antigen remains unidentified.

The sample was peripheral blood mononuclear cells (PBMCs), taken when the disease was refractory, from a patient treated with antithyroid drugs. J is TRBJ2-2 and V is TRBV15; D is unclear. The clonotype originates from a female donor with Graves disease. CDR3 protein: CATSSSGGPNTGELFF. CDR3 DNA sequence: TGTGCCACCAGCAGTTCGGGCGGACCGAACACCGGGGAGCTGTTTTTT.